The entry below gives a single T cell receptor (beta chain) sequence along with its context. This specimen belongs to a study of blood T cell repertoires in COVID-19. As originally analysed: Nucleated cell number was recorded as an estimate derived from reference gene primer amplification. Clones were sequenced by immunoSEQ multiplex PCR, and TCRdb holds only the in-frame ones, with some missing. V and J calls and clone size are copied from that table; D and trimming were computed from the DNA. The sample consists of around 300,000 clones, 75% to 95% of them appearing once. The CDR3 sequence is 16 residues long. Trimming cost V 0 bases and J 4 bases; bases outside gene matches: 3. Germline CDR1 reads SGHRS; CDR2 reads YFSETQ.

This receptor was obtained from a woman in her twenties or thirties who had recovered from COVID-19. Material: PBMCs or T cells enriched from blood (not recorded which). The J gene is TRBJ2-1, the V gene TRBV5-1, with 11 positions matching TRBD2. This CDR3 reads CASSLGTSGPYNEQFF. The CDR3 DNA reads TGCGCCAGCAGCTTGGGGACTAGCGGGCCGTACAATGAGCAGTTCTTC.